The TCR beta chain under discussion was sequenced for a study of T cells after yellow fever vaccination. This clonotype came up many times. The target antigen is unknown. V was trimmed by 1 base and J by 0 bases, leaving 8 bases between them. The germline V gene has CDR1 LGHNA and CDR2 YSLEER. The CDR3 spans 15 residues. 5'RACE template switching produced TCR cDNA carrying a universal primer site and UMIs. TCRdb fed the 5' RACE reads into MiXCR, producing one record per CDR3 protein. The sample carries 550,000 to 750,000 distinct CDR3 sequences, approximately 15% recorded once. Study outcomes and limitations: Clonotype sharing between CD4 and CD8 compartments was small. Contaminating bulk clonotypes could be abundant in FACS-sorted repertoires.

The sequence was collected from a man between 25 and 39 years old who received the YFV17D yellow fever vaccine. The chain recombines TRBV4-3 with TRBJ2-3; weak D call: TRBD2 (6 bases). The specimen comprised PBMCs, sampled on the day of the yellow fever booster vaccination. CDR3 protein: CASSQASGSTDTQYF. The CDR3, as DNA: TGCGCCAGCAGCCAAGCCAGCGGGAGCACAGATACGCAGTATTTT.